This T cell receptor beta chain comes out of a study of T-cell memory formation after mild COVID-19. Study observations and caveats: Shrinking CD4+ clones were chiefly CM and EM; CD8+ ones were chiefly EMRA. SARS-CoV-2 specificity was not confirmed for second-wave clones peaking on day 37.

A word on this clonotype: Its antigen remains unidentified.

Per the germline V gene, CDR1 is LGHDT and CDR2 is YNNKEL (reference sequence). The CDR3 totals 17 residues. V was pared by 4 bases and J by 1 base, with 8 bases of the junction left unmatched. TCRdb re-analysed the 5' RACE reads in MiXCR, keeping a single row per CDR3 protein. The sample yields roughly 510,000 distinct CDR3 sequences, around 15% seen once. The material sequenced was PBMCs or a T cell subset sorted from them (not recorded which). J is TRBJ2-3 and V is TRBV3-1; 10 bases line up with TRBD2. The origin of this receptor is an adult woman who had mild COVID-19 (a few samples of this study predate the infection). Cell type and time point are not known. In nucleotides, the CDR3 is TGTGCCAGCAGCCCTACCTCCGGGACTAGCGGCACAGATACGCAGTATTTT. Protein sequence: CASSPTSGTSGTDTQYF.